This T cell receptor beta chain was sequenced in a study of blood T cell repertoires in COVID-19. Study context: Donors in the United States, Italy and Spain gave samples during acute or convalescent COVID-19.

Remarks on this clone: A much larger clone sits a single nucleotide away, making a read error possible.

V was cut by 5 bases and J by 5 bases, with 4 bases left in between. The germline gives CDR1 SEHNR, CDR2 FQNEAQ (reference sequence). This CDR3 region has 11 residues. The table came from immunoSEQ multiplex PCR; TCRdb's copy has only in-frame clones and leaves some out. The sample contains some 280,000 clones, about 85% of which appear only once. V is TRBV7-9 and J is TRBJ2-1, with unresolved D. The TCR was taken from a woman aged 45-60 years with active or convalescent COVID-19. The specimen was peripheral blood. CDR3 coding DNA: TGTGCCAGCAGCGTAAACAATGAGCAGTTCTTC. It encodes CASSVNNEQFF.